This TCR beta chain was found in a study of blood T cell repertoires in COVID-19 (dated by TCRdb to the early 2020s). Background for the entire study: Collaborator samples came from the United States, Italy and Spain and covered acute and convalescent phases of COVID-19. The sample metadata nearly always contained a de-identified subject ID, COVID-19 status, age in years and sex. The repertoires were made available in a free public database intended to serve as a resource for research on the immune response to SARS-CoV-2. Deeply sampled blood TCRbeta repertoires from subjects exposed to, actively infected with, or recovered from COVID-19 were included in the dataset. The prospective study material was composed of cDNA or gDNA derived from T cells, B-cell-depleted T cells, or PBMCs. Where available, HLA class I and class II types were taken from metadata supplied by the sample provider and were not determined by assay-based typing. Samples came from the ongoing ImmuneRACE study (first 160 participants) plus 1,254 subjects from 6 global collaborators.

The junction shows trimming of 5 bases on V and 0 bases on J, and the gene matches do not reach 8 bases of it. Measured from the cysteine to the phenylalanine, the CDR3 is 18 residues long. Only CDR3 DNA remains: 54 bases, in frame from the first base. Looking up the germline V gene yields CDR1 SGHVS and CDR2 FQNEAQ. In the prospective study, participants were 18 to 89 years old, resided in around 25 geographic areas of the United States, and were enrolled through a virtual design. To assign participants to cohorts, the prospective study relied on clinical history that participants themselves reported in a screening survey and a study questionnaire. Recovered participants in ImmuneRACE Cohort 3 were defined as having two consecutive negative NP/OP PCR tests, clearance from a healthcare professional, or resolution of symptoms. Each participant in the prospective study had whole blood, serum and a nasopharyngeal or oropharyngeal swab collected by mobile phlebotomists. Participants in the prospective study had the option to provide additional blood draws and questionnaires over a roughly two-month period. Before DNA extraction, prospective study blood samples were shipped either frozen or at room temperature.

TCRbeta CDR3 regions were amplified from genomic DNA using the immunoSEQ Assay, a bias-controlled multiplex PCR. Under the source paper's analysis protocol: Within the assay, amplification of reference gene primers was used to estimate how many nucleated cells each sample contained. To quantify the absolute abundance of each unique TCRbeta CDR3 rearrangement, sequence reads were collapsed and filtered. For each sample, productive Simpson clonality was calculated as the square root of Simpson's diversity index across productive rearrangements. TCRdb's version of the immuneACCESS table is confined to in-frame rearrangements and falls short of the full clone set. An unresolved V gene accounts for under half of the shortfall where checked; the remainder is of unknown origin. V and J calls plus clone size are reproduced from that table; the DNA served to infer D and trimming. This sample gives 190,000 or so clones in total; roughly 90% of them show up just once. The biggest ten clones account for over 7% of the sample.

Findings and caveats that apply to the study as a whole: The quantity of clinical and demographic metadata differed by source and by participant and was supplied without curation.

In regard to this clone: The clone's antigen remains unknown. No much larger clone is present one base from it, and per-base qualities are unavailable.

The sequenced sample was PBMCs or T cells enriched from blood (not recorded which). The sequence links TRBV7-8 to TRBJ2-6; TRBD1 aligns with 9 central bases. This receptor was obtained from a woman between 18 and 29 years old who had recovered from COVID-19. The DNA sequence is TGTGCCAGCAGCGCATACAGGGGGCTGGTCTCTGGGGCCAACGTCCTGACTTTC. Its translation reads: CASSAYRGLVSGANVLTF.